A selection of T cell receptor beta chains follows, all from one sample in a study of cytomegalovirus exposure and HLA in healthy donors. TCRdb's copy holds only in-frame clones and misses some; the assay was immunoSEQ multiplex PCR. The profile shows about 70,000 clones, around 74% of them singletons. Sequencing input: PBMCs. The receptors derive from a human donor in good health. CDR3s include the opening cysteine and the closing phenylalanine or tryptophan. D genes are given only for firm matches. Only part of the rows carry a size: once, few, many, or a class if the clone is expanded.

size | J | D | V | DNA | CDR3
. | TRBJ2-2 | . | TRBV18 | TGTGCCAGCTCACCAGCCGCGGGACAGACTTACACCGGGGAGCTGTTTTTT | CASSPAAGQTYTGELFF
. | TRBJ2-3 | TRBD1 | TRBV18 | TGTGCCAGCTCACCTGCGGACAGGGGTTACACAGATACGCAGTATTTT | CASSPADRGYTDTQYF
once | TRBJ1-2 | TRBD1 | TRBV11-2 | TGTGCCAGCAGCGGACCGGGACAGGGGGTAGATGGCTACACCTTC | CASSGPGQGVDGYTF
. | TRBJ2-1 | . | TRBV5-4 | TGTGCCAGCAGCTTGGGTGGACGGGGCTACAATGAGCAGTTCTTC | CASSLGGRGYNEQFF
. | TRBJ1-5 | . | TRBV28 | TGTGCCAGCAGTTTGCGGGAAAACAATCAGCCCCAGCATTTT | CASSLRENNQPQHF
. | TRBJ2-7 | . | TRBV30 | TGTGCCTGGAGTCTACAGGGACCCATCTACGAGCAGTACTTC | CAWSLQGPIYEQYF
. | TRBJ1-4 | . | TRBV20-1 | TGCAGTGCTAGGAGCGGTGAAAAACTGTTTTTT | CSARSGEKLFF
once | TRBJ1-2 | . | TRBV30 | TGTGCCTGGAGTGGACTCCAGGGGCCCTCGTGGTATGGCTACACCTTC | CAWSGLQGPSWYGYTF
. | TRBJ2-2 | TRBD2 | TRBV5-1 | TGCGCCAGCAGCTTGTCGTCGGGAGGTGGGACCGGGGAGCTGTTTTTT | CASSLSSGGGTGELFF
. | TRBJ2-6 | . | TRBV5-1 | TGCGCCAGCAGCTTGGGCAGCTCTGGGGCCAACGTCCTGACTTTC | CASSLGSSGANVLTF
. | TRBJ2-6 | . | TRBV18 | TGTGCCAGCTCACCAATGGACTCCGGGGCCAACGTCCTGACTTTC | CASSPMDSGANVLTF
. | TRBJ2-7 | . | TRBV7-3 | TGTGCCAGCAGCTTAACGGCGGGCTACGAGCAGTACTTC | CASSLTAGYEQYF
. | TRBJ1-2 | . | TRBV5-1 | TGCGCCAGCAGCTTGGTAACCTCTCGGGGCTACACCTTC | CASSLVTSRGYTF
. | TRBJ2-1 | . | TRBV6-6 | TGTGCCAGCAGTTACAGGGACTTCAGCTCCTACAATGAGCAGTTCTTC | CASSYRDFSSYNEQFF
. | TRBJ1-1 | TRBD1 | TRBV19 | TGTGCCAGTAGGGGGCAGGGGGCAATTGAAGCTTTCTTT | CASRGQGAIEAFF
. | TRBJ2-7 | TRBD1 | TRBV15 | TGTGCCACCAGCAGAGGTTCGGGGGACAGGGGGCACGAGCAGTACTTC | CATSRGSGDRGHEQYF
. | TRBJ2-1 | . | TRBV5-1 | TGCGCCAGCAGCGAGTCAGGGACACTCAAGGCGTTAAATGAGCAGTTCTTC | CASSESGTLKALNEQFF
few | TRBJ2-7 | TRBD2 | TRBV9 | TGTGCCAGCAGCTCACCGCTCAGTAGCGGGAGTCCCTACGAGCAGTACTTC | CASSSPLSSGSPYEQYF
few | TRBJ2-5 | TRBD2 | TRBV5-4 | TGTGCCAGCAGCTTGGGACTAGCGGGGAACCAAGAGACCCAGTACTTC | CASSLGLAGNQETQYF
few | TRBJ2-3 | . | TRBV4-1 | TGCGCCAGCAGCCAAGGCCCAGGGACGCAGTATTTT | CASSQGPGTQYF
few | TRBJ2-2 | . | TRBV6-6 | TGTGCCAGCTCTAAAAGGGACATATCCACCGGGGAGCTGTTTTTT | CASSKRDISTGELFF
once | TRBJ2-5 | TRBD1 | TRBV18 | TGTGCCAGCTCACTCCGGACAGGGGGAGAGACCCAGTACTTC | CASSLRTGGETQYF
. | TRBJ2-1 | TRBD2 | TRBV9 | TGTGCCAGCAGCGTAGTCGGGGGGGAGGGTGAGCAGTTCTTC | CASSVVGGEGEQFF
. | TRBJ1-2 | TRBD1 | TRBV5-1 | TGCGCCAGCAGCTTGGAACAGGGGAAGGGCTATGGCTACACCTTC | CASSLEQGKGYGYTF
. | TRBJ1-6 | . | TRBV27 | TGTGCCAGCAGTTCCTTTGGCAGGCTGGGCAATTCACCCCTCCACTTT | CASSSFGRLGNSPLHF
few | TRBJ2-7 | . | TRBV10-1 | TGCGCCAGCAGCCCCGGAGGGACTTTATACTACGAGCAGTACTTC | CASSPGGTLYYEQYF
. | TRBJ2-7 | . | TRBV10-3 | TGTGCCATCAGTGAGTTCGGGAGCCCGAAGTACTTC | CAISEFGSPKYF
. | TRBJ1-2 | TRBD1 | TRBV5-1 | TGCGCCAGCAGCTTAGGACAGGGGCGGTATGGCTACACCTTC | CASSLGQGRYGYTF
. | TRBJ1-1 | TRBD1 | TRBV19 | TGTGCCAGTCATACAGGGGCCCAAGCTTTCTTT | CASHTGAQAFF
. | TRBJ1-1 | . | TRBV7-8 | TGTGCCAGCAGCTTAGTGTCTTCGGCAGGGTCAGAAGCTTTCTTT | CASSLVSSAGSEAFF
. | TRBJ1-4 | . | TRBV11-1 | TGTGCCAGCAGCCGGGCGAACAGCGGGGAAAAACTGTTTTTT | CASSRANSGEKLFF
. | TRBJ2-2 | TRBD1 | TRBV12-5 | TGTGCTAGTGGTTTGGGCTCCGGGACAGGGGCTACCGGGGAGCTGTTTTTT | CASGLGSGTGATGELFF
. | TRBJ2-7 | . | TRBV27 | TGTGCCAGCAGCTTAAAAGGGGGCTACGAGCAGTACTTC | CASSLKGGYEQYF
once | TRBJ1-5 | . | TRBV2 | TGTGCCAGCAGTGGAGGCAGCAATCAGCCCCAGCATTTT | CASSGGSNQPQHF
. | TRBJ1-5 | . | TRBV6-6 | TGTGCCAGCTGGACTGCCAATAGCAATCAGCCCCAGCATTTT | CASWTANSNQPQHF
. | TRBJ1-2 | . | TRBV27 | TGTGCCAGCAGTTTAACAGGGAACGGCTACACCTTC | CASSLTGNGYTF
. | TRBJ2-3 | . | TRBV30 | TGTGCCTGGAGTGTCTTACAGTCCCCACCAGATACGCAGTATTTT | CAWSVLQSPPDTQYF
. | TRBJ2-1 | TRBD2 | TRBV7-3 | TGTGCCAGCAGCTCCCACTCGGGACTAGCGCGGGACAATGAGCAGTTCTTC | CASSSHSGLARDNEQFF
. | TRBJ1-4 | TRBD1 | TRBV18 | TGTGCCAGCTCACCCGGACAGGGACTTGCAACTAATGAAAAACTGTTTTTT | CASSPGQGLATNEKLFF
few | TRBJ2-7 | . | TRBV7-3 | TGTGCCAGCAGGTCAGCGGACAGATCCTACGAGCAGTACTTC | CASRSADRSYEQYF
. | TRBJ1-1 | . | TRBV30 | TGTGCCTGGAGTGTATCCCAGACTCCTGGCAAGCTCGAGCCTTTCTTT | CAWSVSQTPGKLEPFF
. | TRBJ1-1 | . | TRBV2 | TGTGCCAGCACCTGGGACATTCGCATGAACACTGAAGCTTTCTTT | CASTWDIRMNTEAFF
few | TRBJ1-1 | . | TRBV5-4 | TGTGCCAGCACTAAGCGGAACACTGAAGCTTTCTTT | CASTKRNTEAFF
. | TRBJ2-3 | TRBD2 | TRBV6-5 | TGTGCCAGCAGTTACGGAGGGCGGGAGCTTTTAGATACGCAGTATTTT | CASSYGGRELLDTQYF
few | TRBJ2-1 | TRBD2 | TRBV7-2 | TGTGCCAGCAGCTTAGGGGTAGCGGGAGTATGGGATGAGCAGTTCTTC | CASSLGVAGVWDEQFF
few | TRBJ1-1 | . | TRBV10-2 | TGCGCCAGCAGCCCAGCGGGGACTGAAGCTTTCTTT | CASSPAGTEAFF
. | TRBJ2-7 | TRBD2 | TRBV5-1 | TGCGCCAGCAAACTAGCGGGAGGGCTAAAGGGGCCATACGAGCAGTACTTC | CASKLAGGLKGPYEQYF
. | TRBJ1-1 | TRBD1 | TRBV19 | TGTGCCACCTCCAGGGGGGTGGGGTACACTGAAGCTTTCTTT | CATSRGVGYTEAFF
. | TRBJ1-2 | . | TRBV5-6 | TGTGCCAGCAGCTTCAACCTGATTCGGTATGGCTACACCTTC | CASSFNLIRYGYTF